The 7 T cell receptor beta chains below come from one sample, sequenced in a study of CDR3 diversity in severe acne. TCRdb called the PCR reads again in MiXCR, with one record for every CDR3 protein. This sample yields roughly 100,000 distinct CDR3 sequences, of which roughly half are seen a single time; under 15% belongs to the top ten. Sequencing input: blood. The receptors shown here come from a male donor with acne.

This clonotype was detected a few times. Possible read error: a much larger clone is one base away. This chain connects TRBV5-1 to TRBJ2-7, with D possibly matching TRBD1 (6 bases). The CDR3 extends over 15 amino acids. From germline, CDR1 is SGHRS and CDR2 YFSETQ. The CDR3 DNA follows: TGCGCCAGCAGCCCAGCCCAGGGCAGGGGCTACGATCAGTACTTC. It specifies CASSPAQGRGYDQYF.

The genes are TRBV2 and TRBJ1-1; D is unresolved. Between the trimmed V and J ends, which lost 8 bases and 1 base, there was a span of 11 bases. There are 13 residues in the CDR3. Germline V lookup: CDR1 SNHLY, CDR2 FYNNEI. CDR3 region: CASSGVWNTEAFF. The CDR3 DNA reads TGTGCCAGCTCCGGGGTCTGGAACACTGAAGCTTTCTTT.

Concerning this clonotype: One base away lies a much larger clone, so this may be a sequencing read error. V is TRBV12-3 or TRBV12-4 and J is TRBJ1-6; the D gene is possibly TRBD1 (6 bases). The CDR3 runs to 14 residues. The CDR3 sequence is CASSFKQGNSPIHF. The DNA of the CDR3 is TGTGCCAGCAGTTTCAAGCAGGGGAATTCACCCATCCACTTT.

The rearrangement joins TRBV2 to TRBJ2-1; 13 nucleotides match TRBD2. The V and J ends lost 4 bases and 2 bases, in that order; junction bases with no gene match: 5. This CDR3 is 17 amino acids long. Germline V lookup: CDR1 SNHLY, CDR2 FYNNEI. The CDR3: CASSGTSGRRTYNEQFF. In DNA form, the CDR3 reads TGTGCCAGCAGTGGGACTAGCGGGAGAAGGACCTACAATGAGCAGTTCTTC.

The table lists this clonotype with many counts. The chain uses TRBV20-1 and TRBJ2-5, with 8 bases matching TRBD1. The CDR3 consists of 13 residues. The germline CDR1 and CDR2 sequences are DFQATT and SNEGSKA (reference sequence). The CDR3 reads CGVPQGAQETQYF. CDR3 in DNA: TGCGGGGTTCCTCAGGGGGCGCAGGAGACCCAGTACTTC.

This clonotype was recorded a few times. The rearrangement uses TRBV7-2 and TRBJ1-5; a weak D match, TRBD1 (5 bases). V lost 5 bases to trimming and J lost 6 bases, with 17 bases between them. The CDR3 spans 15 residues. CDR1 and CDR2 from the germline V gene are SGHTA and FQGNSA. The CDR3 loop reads CASSPSGGRGQPQHF. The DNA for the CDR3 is TGTGCCAGCAGCCCCTCGGGGGGGAGAGGTCAGCCCCAGCATTTT.

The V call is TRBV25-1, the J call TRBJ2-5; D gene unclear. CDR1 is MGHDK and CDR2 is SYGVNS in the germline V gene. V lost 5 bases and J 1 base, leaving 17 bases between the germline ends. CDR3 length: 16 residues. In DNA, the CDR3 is TGTGCCAGCAGTTTACGGCCGGACGCTATCCAAGAGACCCAGTACTTC. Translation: CASSLRPDAIQETQYF.